The 31 T cell receptor beta chains in this list originate from one sample, sequenced in a study of T cells in Graves' hyperthyroidism and ophthalmopathy. RNA transcripts provided the source from which TCR beta CDR3 regions were amplified. When the TCR CDR3 underwent first-round RT-PCR, the HTBI primer set was used. TCRdb reanalysed the multiplex PCR reads using MiXCR and keeps one entry per CDR3 protein. The data hold around 700,000 distinct CDR3 sequences, with about 19% observed a single time. Sequencing was done on a sample of blood. Receptors were obtained from a woman aged 45-65 years with Graves' hyperthyroidism that later progressed to Graves' ophthalmopathy.

The chain employs TRBV6-1 and TRBJ1-2, with D unclear. Germline CDR1 MNHNS, CDR2 SASEGT. V was pared by 4 bases and J by 2 bases, with 11 bases between. This CDR3 comprises 14 residues. The CDR3 protein is CASSVNVQNYGYTF. As DNA, the CDR3 is TGTGCCAGCAGTGTTAACGTTCAAAACTATGGCTACACCTTC.

CDR3 sequence reads: CASSQAGRIASGEKLFF. The CDR3 nucleotides read TGTGCCAGCAGCCAAGCGGGACGGATTGCGTCCGGTGAAAAACTGTTTTTT. The rearrangement joins TRBV3-1 to TRBJ1-4, with D tentatively TRBD1 (5 bases). V lost 1 base, J lost 7 bases, and 19 bases lay in between. The CDR3 is 17 residues long. Per germline, CDR1 LGHDT and CDR2 YNNKEL (reference sequence).

This chain uses TRBV7-9 with TRBJ1-2; no reliable D call. Trimming shortened V by 1 base and J by 4 bases, and 7 bases separated the two germline ends. Germline CDR1 reads SEHNR; CDR2 reads FQNEAQ (reference sequence). The CDR3 runs 13 residues. CDR3 residues: CASSLVSFYGYTF. In DNA form, the CDR3 reads TGTGCCAGCAGCTTAGTGTCCTTCTATGGCTACACCTTC. Variable domain in full (rest from reference TRBV7-9 and TRBJ1-2): DTGVSQNPRHKITKRGQNVTFRCDPISEHNRLYWYRQTLGQGPEFLTYFQNEAQLEKSRLLSDRFSAERPKGSFSTLEIQRTEQGDSAMYLCASSLVSFYGYTFGSGTRLTVV.

This clonotype was seen a handful of times. The chain recombines TRBV15 with TRBJ2-7; D perhaps matches TRBD2 (5 bases). Germline assignment: CDR1 LNHNV and CDR2 YYDKDF (reference sequence). V lost 0 bases, J lost 2 bases, and 11 bases lay in between. This CDR3 region has 15 residues. CDR3 DNA: TGTGCCACCAGCAGAGAGGCGTCCGGGGCCTACGAGCAGTACTTC. It codes for CATSREASGAYEQYF.

The genes are TRBV30 and TRBJ2-1; D unresolved. CDR3 length equals 12 residues. CDR1 GTSNPN and CDR2 SVGIG come from the germline V gene (reference sequence). With 7 bases removed from V and 6 bases from J, the gap between germline ends came to 13 bases. The CDR3 nucleotides are TGTGCCTTTGACCCACTGGGCAATGAGCAGTTCTTC. It codes for CAFDPLGNEQFF.

The CDR3 nucleotides are TGCGCCAGCAGCTTGCTGGACGTTGTTAATGGCTACACCTTC. It codes for CASSLLDVVNGYTF. The chain links TRBV5-1 to TRBJ1-2; D is unclear. Germline CDR1 is SGHRS and CDR2 is YFSETQ. V lost 1 base, J lost 6 bases, and 13 bases lay in between. CDR3 length: 14 residues.

This clonotype was seen ten or more times. This rearrangement joins TRBV3-1 to TRBJ1-1; D gene uncertain. The CDR3 contains 14 residues. V lost 1 base and J 1 base, leaving 7 bases between the germline ends. Germline CDR1 is LGHDT and CDR2 is YNNKEL (reference sequence). The CDR3 spells CASSQVPGNTEAFF. The CDR3 nucleotides read TGTGCCAGCAGCCAAGTACCAGGGAACACTGAAGCTTTCTTT.

The V gene is TRBV6-1, the J gene TRBJ1-6, with TRBD1 as a possible D gene (5 bases). The CDR3 covers 15 residues. Trimming left V 3 bases short and J 9 bases short, with 15 bases between. From germline, CDR1 is MNHNS and CDR2 SASEGT. CDR3 amino acids: CASSDPGFLVSPLHF. In DNA form, the CDR3 reads TGTGCCAGCAGTGATCCAGGGTTTTTAGTTTCACCCCTCCACTTT.

This clonotype was observed at least ten times. The rearrangement links TRBV6-1 to TRBJ1-4, with TRBD1 as a possible D gene (6 bases). Deletions cut 5 bases from V and 8 bases from J, with 15 bases between. Germline lookup yields CDR1 MNHNS and CDR2 SASEGT. This CDR3 region has 14 residues. CDR3: CASSRNRDQEKLFF. In DNA, the CDR3 is TGTGCCAGCAGTCGAAACAGGGATCAGGAAAAACTGTTTTTT.

Many counts were recorded for this clonotype. This chain links TRBV30 with TRBJ2-4; TRBD1 matches 11 bases. The CDR3 totals 15 residues. Trimming took 3 bases from V and 8 from J; bases not matched to a gene: 9. Germline lookup yields CDR1 GTSNPN and CDR2 SVGIG (reference sequence). The CDR3 here is CAWSRRGQGADIQYF. DNA of the CDR3: TGTGCCTGGAGCCGCCGTGGACAGGGGGCAGACATTCAGTACTTC.

This clonotype was observed many times. The chain recombines TRBV11-2 with TRBJ1-6; D is possibly TRBD1 (6 bases). The CDR3 totals 13 residues. Trimming left V 0 bases short and J 13 bases short, with 10 bases between. Germline CDR1 and CDR2: SGHAT and FQNNGV. CDR3 sequence: CASSLDTDRPLHF. In DNA, the CDR3 is TGTGCCAGCAGCTTAGATACCGACAGGCCCCTCCACTTT.

This clonotype was detected many times. The chain carries TRBV30 and TRBJ1-1, with D perhaps TRBD1 (5 bases). Trimming stripped 2 bases from V and 1 base from J, with 14 bases between. Germline CDR1 is GTSNPN and CDR2 is SVGIG (reference sequence). This CDR3 spans 15 amino acids. CDR3 nucleotide sequence: TGTGCCTGGAGTTTTAAAGGACACCGGAACACTGAAGCTTTCTTT. Translation: CAWSFKGHRNTEAFF.

V usage is TRBV10-3 and J usage is TRBJ1-1; TRBD1 agrees at 8 bases. The CDR3 is 14 residues long. In germline, CDR1 is ENHRY, CDR2 SYGVKD. Trimming at V came to 7 bases and at J to 3 bases, leaving 7 bases not matched to a gene. The CDR3 loop reads CAITRDRRDTEAFF. CDR3 DNA: TGTGCCATCACCCGGGACAGGCGGGACACTGAAGCTTTCTTT.

This clonotype was recorded a few times. The chain combines TRBV9 with TRBJ2-2, with D unresolved. With 0 bases removed from V and 3 bases from J, the gap between germline ends came to 9 bases. The germline gives CDR1 SGDLS, CDR2 YYNGEE. The CDR3 has 15 residues. CDR3 in DNA: TGTGCCAGCAGCGTAGGCGCTAGAGACACCGGGGAGCTGTTTTTT. This sequence encodes CASSVGARDTGELFF.

This clonotype was seen ten or more times. The rearrangement joins TRBV20-1 to TRBJ2-3, with 8 bases lining up with TRBD2. The CDR3 runs 15 residues. The V and J ends lost 4 bases and 3 bases, in that order; junction bases with no gene match: 9. Germline CDR1 reads DFQATT; CDR2 reads SNEGSKA (reference sequence). The CDR3, as DNA: TGCAGTGCTAATCAGGGAGCGGGGGATACAGATACGCAGTATTTT. Protein sequence: CSANQGAGDTDTQYF.

The gene calls are TRBV29-1 and TRBJ1-1; D remains ambiguous. CDR3 size: 11 residues. The germline gives CDR1 SQVTM, CDR2 ANQGSEA. Trimming removed 2 bases at V and 4 bases at J, with 5 bases between. This CDR3 is CSVERSTEAFF. CDR3 DNA: TGCAGCGTTGAAAGGAGCACTGAAGCTTTCTTT.

This clonotype was seen more than once but under ten times. The chain links TRBV18 to TRBJ1-5, with TRBD1 as a possible D gene (5 bases). Germline V gene data show CDR1 as KGHSH and CDR2 as LQKENI. Trimming cost V 3 bases and J 9 bases, with 12 bases left between them. The CDR3 has 13 amino acids. CDR3 sequence (DNA): TGTGCCAGCTCACCCGGACAAATCGTGCCCCAGCATTTT. It specifies CASSPGQIVPQHF.

This clonotype was found many times. CDR3 amino acids: CASNLEGSYGYTF. CDR3 DNA sequence: TGCGCCAGCAACCTAGAGGGTAGCTATGGCTACACCTTC. This chain uses TRBV5-1 with TRBJ1-2; D call uncertain. Trimming removed 6 bases from V and 4 bases from J, with 13 bases in between. Per the germline V gene, CDR1 is SGHRS and CDR2 is YFSETQ. There are 13 residues in the CDR3.

This clonotype was seen many times. The V and J genes are TRBV30 and TRBJ2-7; D is ambiguous. CDR3 length: 12 residues. The V gene's germline CDR1 is GTSNPN and CDR2 SVGIG (reference sequence). Trimming shortened V by 2 bases and J by 1 base, and 6 bases separated the two germline ends. CDR3 protein: CAWSRNSYEQYF. CDR3 bases: TGTGCCTGGAGTCGCAATTCCTACGAGCAGTACTTC.

This clonotype was seen at least ten times. V gene TRBV7-9 combines with J gene TRBJ1-1, with 7 bases lining up with TRBD1. CDR3 length equals 14 residues. Germline V gene lookup returns CDR1 SEHNR and CDR2 FQNEAQ (reference sequence). The V gene end was trimmed by 4 bases and the J gene end by 4 bases; junction bases not matched to a gene: 6. This CDR3 reads CASSSNTGVTEAFF. CDR3 DNA: TGTGCCAGCAGCTCAAACACAGGGGTCACTGAAGCTTTCTTT.

This clonotype was detected many times. The rearrangement uses TRBV5-1 and TRBJ1-3, with D possibly matching TRBD1 (5 bases). The CDR3 totals 15 residues. CDR1 SGHRS and CDR2 YFSETQ come from the germline V gene. Trimming pared 4 bases from V and 8 bases from J, leaving 19 bases between. DNA for the CDR3: TGCGCCAGCAGCCCCACCGGGACCGAGGTGGACACCATATATTTT. Amino acid sequence: CASSPTGTEVDTIYF.

This chain uses TRBV6-4 with TRBJ2-1, with D hard to call. Germline lookup yields CDR1 MRHNA and CDR2 SNTAGT. This CDR3 is 15 amino acids long. V lost 3 bases and J 1 base, leaving 10 bases between the germline ends. The CDR3 is CASSDRPASYNEQFF. The CDR3 DNA follows: TGTGCCAGCAGTGATCGGCCAGCTTCCTACAATGAGCAGTTCTTC.

In this sample, this clonotype turned up a few times. This chain connects TRBV7-8 to TRBJ2-7; maybe TRBD1 (6 bases). The V gene's germline CDR1 is SGHVS and CDR2 FQNEAQ. The CDR3 is 15 amino acids. The V and J ends lost 2 bases and 6 bases respectively, with 17 bases between them. The CDR3: CASSLSGRGGSEQYF. As DNA, the CDR3 is TGTGCCAGCAGCTTATCCGGCCGAGGGGGAAGCGAGCAGTACTTC.

At least ten counts were recorded for this clonotype. This chain links TRBV7-8 with TRBJ2-1, with D possibly being TRBD1 or TRBD2 (5 bases each). CDR1 and CDR2 from the germline V gene are SGHVS and FQNEAQ. This CDR3 has 16 residues. The ends were cut back, 1 base at V and 1 base at J, with 11 bases in the middle. The CDR3 loop reads CASSLGEGQSYNEQFF. The DNA for the CDR3 is TGTGCCAGCAGCTTAGGTGAGGGGCAATCCTACAATGAGCAGTTCTTC.

J is TRBJ2-5 and V is TRBV7-9; D is possibly TRBD1 (5 bases). Looked up from germline, CDR1 is SEHNR and CDR2 is FQNEAQ (reference sequence). The CDR3 length is 13 residues. Trimming took 5 bases from V and 7 from J, leaving 14 bases between them. CDR3 sequence (DNA): TGTGCCAGCAGCCCAAGACAGAGAGGGACCCAGTACTTC. Amino acid sequence: CASSPRQRGTQYF. The variable domain in full, completed from reference TRBV7-9 and TRBJ2-5, reads DTGVSQNPRHKITKRGQNVTFRCDPISEHNRLYWYRQTLGQGPEFLTYFQNEAQLEKSRLLSDRFSAERPKGSFSTLEIQRTEQGDSAMYLCASSPRQRGTQYFGPGTRLLVL.

In this sample, this clonotype turned up many times. The chain recombines TRBV5-6 with TRBJ2-5; D possibly corresponds to TRBD2 (5 bases). Germline-derived CDR1 and CDR2 are SGHDT and YYEEEE. Between the trimmed V and J ends, which lost 1 base and 5 bases, there was a span of 18 bases. This CDR3 has 16 amino acids. The CDR3 protein is CASSLFFLSGGETQYF. CDR3 sequence (DNA): TGTGCCAGCAGCTTGTTCTTCCTGAGCGGCGGGGAGACCCAGTACTTC.

In its sample, this clonotype was seen a few times. The chain uses TRBV18 and TRBJ2-7; perhaps D is TRBD1 or TRBD2 (5 bases each). CDR3 length equals 12 residues. Germline V gives CDR1 KGHSH, CDR2 LQKENI. The CDR3 DNA reads as TGTTCGACCGGGGACCGGAGCTACGAGCAGTACTTC. It translates to CSTGDRSYEQYF. Combining the CDR3 with reference TRBV18 and TRBJ2-7 gives the whole variable domain NAGVMQNPRHLVRRRGQEARLRCSPMKGHSHVYWYRQLPEEGLKFMVYLQKENIIDESGMPKERFSAEFPKEGPSILRIQQVVRGDSAAYFCSTGDRSYEQYFGPGTRLTVT.

The gene calls are TRBV18 and TRBJ2-1, with D maybe TRBD2 (5 bases). V lost 3 bases and J lost 0, with 15 bases in between. The CDR3 has 17 amino acids. CDR1 KGHSH and CDR2 LQKENI come from the germline V gene. CDR3 loop: CASSPSPAGSSYNEQFF. CDR3 coding DNA: TGTGCCAGCTCACCCTCCCCGGCGGGTAGCTCCTACAATGAGCAGTTCTTC.

The gene calls are TRBV7-9 and TRBJ2-3; TRBD2 agrees at 9 bases. CDR1 and CDR2 (germline): SEHNR, FQNEAQ (reference sequence). The V segment lost 1 base and the J segment 5 bases; nucleotides outside the gene matches: 10. The CDR3 runs to 17 residues. CDR3 in DNA: TGTGCCAGCAGCTTAGGCTGGCTGCGGGGGGGCCGAGATACGCAGTATTTT. This translates into CASSLGWLRGGRDTQYF.

The chain links TRBV27 to TRBJ1-5, with D hard to call. CDR1 is MNHEY and CDR2 is SMNVEV in the germline V gene (reference sequence). This CDR3 region has 14 residues. CDR3 coding DNA: TGTGCTTGCCGGGGAACCCCAGATGATCAGCCCCAGCATTTT. This codes for CACRGTPDDQPQHF.

At least ten counts were recorded for this clonotype. The gene calls are TRBV6-1 and TRBJ1-1, with 11 bases aligning to TRBD1. V was clipped by 5 bases and J by 7 bases; unmatched bases: 15. The germline CDR1 and CDR2 sequences are MNHNS and SASEGT. This CDR3 is built from 17 residues. The CDR3: CASSSYRDRGMEGEAFF. The CDR3 DNA reads as TGTGCCAGCAGTTCCTACCGGGACAGGGGGATGGAGGGTGAAGCTTTCTTT.